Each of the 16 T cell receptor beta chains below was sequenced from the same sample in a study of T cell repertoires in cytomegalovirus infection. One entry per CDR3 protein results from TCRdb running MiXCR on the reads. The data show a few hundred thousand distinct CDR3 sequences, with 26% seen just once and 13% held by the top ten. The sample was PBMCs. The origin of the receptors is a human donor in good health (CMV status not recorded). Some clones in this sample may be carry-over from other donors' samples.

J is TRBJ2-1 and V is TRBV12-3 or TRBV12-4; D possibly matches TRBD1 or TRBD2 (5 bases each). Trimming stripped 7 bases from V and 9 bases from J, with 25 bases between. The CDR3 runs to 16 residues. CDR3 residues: CASTFFVGAGSGEQFF. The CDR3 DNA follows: TGTGCCAGCACTTTTTTCGTCGGGGCCGGGTCAGGTGAGCAGTTCTTC.

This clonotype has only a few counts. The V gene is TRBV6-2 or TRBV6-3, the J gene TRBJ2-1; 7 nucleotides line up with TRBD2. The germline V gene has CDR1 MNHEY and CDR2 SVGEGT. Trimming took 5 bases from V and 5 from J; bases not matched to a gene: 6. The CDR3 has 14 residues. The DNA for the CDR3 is TGTGCCAGCAGTGGGGGGGGTTCTAACAATGAGCAGTTCTTC. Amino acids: CASSGGGSNNEQFF.

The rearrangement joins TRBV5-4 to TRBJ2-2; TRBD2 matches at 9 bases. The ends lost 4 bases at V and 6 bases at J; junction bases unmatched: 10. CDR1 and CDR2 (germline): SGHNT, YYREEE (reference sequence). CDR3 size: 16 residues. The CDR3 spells CASSKRGTSFPGELFF. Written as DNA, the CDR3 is TGTGCCAGCAGCAAGAGGGGGACTAGCTTCCCCGGGGAGCTGTTTTTT.

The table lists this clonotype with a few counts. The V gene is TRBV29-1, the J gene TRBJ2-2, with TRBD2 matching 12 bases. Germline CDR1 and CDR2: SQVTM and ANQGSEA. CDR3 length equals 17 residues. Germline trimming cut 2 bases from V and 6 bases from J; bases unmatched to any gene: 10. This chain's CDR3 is CSVEWGTTSGSPGELFF. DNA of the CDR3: TGCAGCGTTGAATGGGGCACGACTAGCGGGAGCCCCGGGGAGCTGTTTTTT.

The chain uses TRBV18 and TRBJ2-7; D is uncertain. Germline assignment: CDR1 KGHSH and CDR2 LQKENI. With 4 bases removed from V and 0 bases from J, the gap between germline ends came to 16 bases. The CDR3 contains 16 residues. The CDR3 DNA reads TGTGCCAGCTCACTCCAAGTGGCAGGCAGCTCCTACGAGCAGTACTTC. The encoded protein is CASSLQVAGSSYEQYF.

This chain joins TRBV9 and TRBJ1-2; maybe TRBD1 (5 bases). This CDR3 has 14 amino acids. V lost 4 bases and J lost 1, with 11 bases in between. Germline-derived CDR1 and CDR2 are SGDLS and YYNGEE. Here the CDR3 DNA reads TGTGCCAGCAGCTCCCAGACAGATAACTATGGCTACACCTTC. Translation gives CASSSQTDNYGYTF.

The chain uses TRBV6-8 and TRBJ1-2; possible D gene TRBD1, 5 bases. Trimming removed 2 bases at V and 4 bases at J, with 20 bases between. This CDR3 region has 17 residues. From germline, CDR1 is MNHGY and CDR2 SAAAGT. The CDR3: CASSYGRDGGAFYGYTF. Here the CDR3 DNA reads TGTGCCAGCAGTTACGGGAGGGACGGTGGAGCCTTCTATGGCTACACCTTC.

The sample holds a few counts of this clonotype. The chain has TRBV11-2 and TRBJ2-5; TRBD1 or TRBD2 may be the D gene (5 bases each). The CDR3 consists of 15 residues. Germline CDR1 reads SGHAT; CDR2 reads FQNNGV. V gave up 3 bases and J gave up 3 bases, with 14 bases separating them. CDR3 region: CASSFWGQREETQYF. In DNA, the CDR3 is TGTGCCAGCAGCTTTTGGGGCCAGAGGGAAGAGACCCAGTACTTC.

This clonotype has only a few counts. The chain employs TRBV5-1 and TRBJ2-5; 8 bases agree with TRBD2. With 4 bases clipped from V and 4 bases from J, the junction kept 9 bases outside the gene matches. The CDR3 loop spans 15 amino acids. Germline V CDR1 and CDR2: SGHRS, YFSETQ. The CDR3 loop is CASSPGLAIGETQYF. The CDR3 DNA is TGCGCCAGCAGCCCCGGACTAGCTATAGGAGAGACCCAGTACTTC.

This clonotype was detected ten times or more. CDR3 nucleotide sequence: TGCGCCAGCAGCTTCCAGCGGCGGACTGACACTAGCACAGATACGCAGTATTTT. It encodes CASSFQRRTDTSTDTQYF. The V gene is TRBV4-1, the J gene TRBJ2-3; D possibly corresponds to TRBD2 (5 bases). Trimming shortened V by 5 bases and J by 0 bases, and 21 bases separated the two germline ends. The germline CDR1 and CDR2 sequences are MGHRA and YSYEKL. The CDR3 extends over 18 amino acids.

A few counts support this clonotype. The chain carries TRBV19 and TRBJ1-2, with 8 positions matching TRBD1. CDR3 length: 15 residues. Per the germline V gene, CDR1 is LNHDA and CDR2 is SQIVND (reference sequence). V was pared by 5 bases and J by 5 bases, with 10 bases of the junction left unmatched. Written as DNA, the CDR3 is TGTGCCAGTAGTCCATTGGACAGGGTCGGGTATGGCTACACCTTC. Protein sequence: CASSPLDRVGYGYTF.

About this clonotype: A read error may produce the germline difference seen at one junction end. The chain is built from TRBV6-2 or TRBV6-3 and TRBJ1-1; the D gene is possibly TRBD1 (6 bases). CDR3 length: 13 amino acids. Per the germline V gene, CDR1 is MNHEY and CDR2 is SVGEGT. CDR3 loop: CASSHSKDSEAFF. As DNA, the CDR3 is TGTGCCAGCAGTCACTCAAAGGACAGCGAAGCTTTCTTT.

The CDR3: CASSLLAEALDEQFF. For the CDR3, the DNA is TGTGCCAGCAGCTTACTCGCCGAGGCCCTGGATGAGCAGTTCTTC. The chain uses TRBV7-6 and TRBJ2-1, with D unclear. With 2 bases removed from V and 8 bases from J, the gap between germline ends came to 16 bases. CDR3 size: 15 residues. The V gene's germline CDR1 is SGHVS and CDR2 FNYEAQ.

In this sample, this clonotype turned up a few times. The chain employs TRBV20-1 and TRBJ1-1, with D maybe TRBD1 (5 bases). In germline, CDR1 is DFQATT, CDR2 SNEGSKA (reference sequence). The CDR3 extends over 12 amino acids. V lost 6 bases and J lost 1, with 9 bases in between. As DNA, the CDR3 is TGCAGTGCCCACGGACAGAACACTGAAGCTTTCTTT. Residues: CSAHGQNTEAFF.

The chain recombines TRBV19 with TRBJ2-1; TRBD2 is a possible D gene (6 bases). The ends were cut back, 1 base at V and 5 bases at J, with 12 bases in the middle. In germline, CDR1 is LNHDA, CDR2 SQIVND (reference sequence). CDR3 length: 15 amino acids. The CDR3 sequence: CASSIVGGINNEQFF. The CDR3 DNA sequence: TGTGCCAGTAGTATAGTTGGCGGGATCAACAATGAGCAGTTCTTC.

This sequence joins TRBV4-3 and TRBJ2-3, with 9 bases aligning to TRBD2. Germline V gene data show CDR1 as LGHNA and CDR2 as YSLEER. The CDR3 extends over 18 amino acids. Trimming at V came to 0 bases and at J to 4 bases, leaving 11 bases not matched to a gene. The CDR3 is CASSQELGLAGAPDTQYF. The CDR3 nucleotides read TGCGCCAGCAGCCAAGAATTGGGTTTAGCGGGAGCGCCAGATACGCAGTATTTT.